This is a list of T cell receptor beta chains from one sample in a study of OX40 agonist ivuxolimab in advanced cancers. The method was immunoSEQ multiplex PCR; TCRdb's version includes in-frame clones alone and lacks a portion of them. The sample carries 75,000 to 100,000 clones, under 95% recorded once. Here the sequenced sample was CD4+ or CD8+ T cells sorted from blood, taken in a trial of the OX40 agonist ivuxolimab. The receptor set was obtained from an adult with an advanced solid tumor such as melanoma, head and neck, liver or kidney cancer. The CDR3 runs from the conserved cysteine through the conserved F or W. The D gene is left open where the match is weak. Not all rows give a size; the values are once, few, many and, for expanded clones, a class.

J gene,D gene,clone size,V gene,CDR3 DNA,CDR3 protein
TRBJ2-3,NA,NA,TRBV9,TGTGCCAGCAGCGTAGGGGTACGCGGCACAGATACGCAGTATTTT,CASSVGVRGTDTQYF
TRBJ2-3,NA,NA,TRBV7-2,TGTGCCAGCAGCTTAGGGCACCACACAGATACGCAGTATTTT,CASSLGHHTDTQYF
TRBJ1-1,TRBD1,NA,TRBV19,TGTGCCAGTAGAGGACAGGGTAAACACACTGAAGCTTTCTTT,CASRGQGKHTEAFF
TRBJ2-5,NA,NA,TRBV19,TGTGCCAGTAGTATTGGCAGAGCACAAGAGACCCAGTACTTC,CASSIGRAQETQYF
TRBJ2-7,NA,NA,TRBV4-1,TGCGCCAGCAGCCAACATCCGGGGGCGGCTTACGAGCAGTACTTC,CASSQHPGAAYEQYF
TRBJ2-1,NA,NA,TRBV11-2,TGTGCCAGCAGCTTAGGGGGACCCTTGCGGGCGCAGTTCTTC,CASSLGGPLRAQFF
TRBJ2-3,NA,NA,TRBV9,TGTGCCAGCAGACAACAGAGCACAGATACGCAGTATTTT,CASRQQSTDTQYF
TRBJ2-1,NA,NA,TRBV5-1,TGCGCCAGCAGCTTGGATGGTGACAATGAGCAGTTCTTC,CASSLDGDNEQFF
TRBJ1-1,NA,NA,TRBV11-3,TGTGCCAGCAGCTTAGGGGGGAACACTGAAGCTTTCTTT,CASSLGGNTEAFF
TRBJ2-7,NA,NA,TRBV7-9,TGTGCCAGCAGCTTTAGGGGCCTGGACGAGCAGTACTTC,CASSFRGLDEQYF
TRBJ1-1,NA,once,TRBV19,TGTGCCAGTAGTATAGGGGGCCTGGACACTGAAGCTTTCTTT,CASSIGGLDTEAFF
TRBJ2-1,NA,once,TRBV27,TGTGCCAGCAGTCACAGGCCAACACGGGGCAATGAGCAGTTCTTC,CASSHRPTRGNEQFF
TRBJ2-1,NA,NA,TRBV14,TGTGCCAGCAGCCTCCAGCGGGACAATGAGCAGTTCTTC,CASSLQRDNEQFF
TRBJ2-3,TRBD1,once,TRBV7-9,TGTGCCAGCAGCCACCCGGGACAGGGCTTTGGAGATACGCAGTATTTT,CASSHPGQGFGDTQYF
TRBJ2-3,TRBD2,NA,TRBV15,TGTGCCACCAGCAGAGATTTTGGGGGACTAGCGGGAGGGCCTTCTACAGATACGCAGTATTTT,CATSRDFGGLAGGPSTDTQYF
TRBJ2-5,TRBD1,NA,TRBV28,TGTGCCAGCAGTTTAGTCCAGGGGGTGGGGGAGACCCAGTACTTC,CASSLVQGVGETQYF
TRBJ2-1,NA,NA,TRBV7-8,TGTGCCAGCAGCCCCCAACTAGTGTCGGTAGGTGAGGAGCAGTTCTTC,CASSPQLVSVGEEQFF
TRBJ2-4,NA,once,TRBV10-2,TGCGCCAGCAGGGGTCCCAAAAACATTCAGTACTTC,CASRGPKNIQYF
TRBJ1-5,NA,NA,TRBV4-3,TGCGCCAGCAGCCAAGTACCCACAGCCAATCAGCCCCAGCATTTT,CASSQVPTANQPQHF
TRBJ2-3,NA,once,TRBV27,TGTGCCAGCAGTTTCGTATCTAGCACAGATACGCAGTATTTT,CASSFVSSTDTQYF
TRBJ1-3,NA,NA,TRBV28,TGTGCCAGCGGCTGGGAGGGCTCTGGAAACACCATATATTTT,CASGWEGSGNTIYF
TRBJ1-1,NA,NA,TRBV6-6,TGTGCCAGCAGTACCGACGGACTCAACACTGAAGCTTTCTTT,CASSTDGLNTEAFF